This paragraph covers one T cell receptor beta chain sequence. No antigen is known for it. This sample was included in a study of identifying expanded T cells in peripheral blood. Study results and limitations: Technical replicates showed about 1.1 changed clones; two weeks about 16; four weeks 19.

The protocol was immunoSEQ multiplex PCR, while the TCRdb copy is restricted to in-frame clones and leaves out a portion. This repertoire shows about 90,000 clones, about 88% found once; its top ten account for around 4.5%. Germline CDR1 MNHEY, CDR2 SVGAGI. The CDR3 loop spans 13 amino acids. The J segment lost 4 bases and the V segment lost 5 bases, leaving 3 bases of the junction unmatched. The sequence came from a person between 18 and 75 years old in good health. The genes are TRBV6-5 and TRBJ1-1, with 8 bases matching TRBD1. Sequenced sample: blood. The CDR3 loop is CASSMDRVTEAFF. The CDR3 region has the DNA TGTGCCAGCAGTATGGACAGGGTCACTGAAGCTTTCTTT.